A single count supports the clone carrying this TCR beta chain. These data belong to a study of T cell changes during pregnancy in multiple sclerosis. Clones were read by immunoSEQ multiplex PCR, and TCRdb kept only the in-frame ones, dropping some. Of around 53,000 clones listed, 90% are singletons. The CDR3 length is 15 residues. In germline, CDR1 is MNHEY, CDR2 SMNVEV (reference sequence). J lost 1 base, V lost 2 bases, and 4 bases had no gene match. The chain uses TRBV27 and TRBJ1-1; 7 nucleotides line up with TRBD1. Material: CD8+ T cells from peripheral blood mononuclear cells, obtained before pregnancy. This TCR was recovered from a female donor with multiple sclerosis, enrolled in a pregnancy study. CDR3 in amino acids: CASSLGQGGNTEAFF. The CDR3 coding sequence is TGTGCCAGCAGTTTAGGTCAGGGGGGGAACACTGAAGCTTTCTTT.